Listed here are 32 T cell receptor beta chains from one sample, sequenced in a study of blood T cell repertoires in COVID-19. Measured with immunoSEQ multiplex PCR; TCRdb has only the in-frame clones, and not every one. This sample carries roughly 93,000 clones, roughly 80% of them seen once, and the ten largest clones take roughly 10%. The sequenced sample consisted of peripheral blood. The receptors stem from a woman older than 75 with acute or convalescent COVID-19.

The chain carries TRBV6-5 and TRBJ1-3; no clear D. CDR1 and CDR2 (germline): MNHEY, SVGAGI. V shed 7 bases and J shed 0 bases, with 7 bases lying between them. CDR3 length: 13 residues. CDR3 coding DNA: TGTGCCAGCAAGCTCAACTCTGGAAACACCATATATTTT. Translated, it gives CASKLNSGNTIYF.

The rearrangement joins TRBV28 to TRBJ2-1; D possibly corresponds to TRBD1 (5 bases). The germline V gene encodes CDR1 MDHEN and CDR2 SYDVKM. Trimming shortened V by 2 bases and J by 12 bases, and 14 bases separated the two germline ends. The CDR3 is made up of 13 amino acids. The CDR3 DNA reads as TGTGCCAGCAGTTTAGGACACCGGTTAGGGCAGTTCTTC. This sequence encodes CASSLGHRLGQFF.

The genes are TRBV7-8 and TRBJ2-2; D unclear. V was shortened by 1 base and J by 8 bases, with 11 bases between the two germline ends. Germline assignment: CDR1 SGHVS and CDR2 FQNEAQ. The CDR3 runs to 14 residues. In DNA form, the CDR3 reads TGTGCCAGCAGCTTAGGGGTTTCGAGGGGGGAGCTGTTTTTT. Translating it yields CASSLGVSRGELFF.

This chain uses TRBV19 with TRBJ1-2; perhaps TRBD1 as D (6 bases). CDR3 length: 15 residues. Looked up from germline, CDR1 is LNHDA and CDR2 is SQIVND (reference sequence). V dropped 7 bases and J dropped 0 bases, with 15 bases sitting between them. The CDR3 bases are TGTGCCAGTACCGGTGAGACAGGAGCTAACTATGGCTACACCTTC. The encoded protein is CASTGETGANYGYTF.

This rearrangement joins TRBV28 to TRBJ1-6, with 7 bases lining up with TRBD1. Germline assignment: CDR1 MDHEN and CDR2 SYDVKM. This CDR3 has 14 residues. V shed 6 bases and J 11 bases; nucleotides not matched to a gene: 10. The CDR3 region is CASSLGQVTAPLHF. For the CDR3, the DNA is TGTGCCAGCAGCTTAGGACAGGTTACTGCACCCCTCCACTTT.

The rearrangement joins TRBV12-3 or TRBV12-4 to TRBJ1-5; D not resolved. The CDR3 has 13 amino acids. Trimming shortened V by 3 bases and J by 6 bases, and 9 bases separated the two germline ends. The DNA of the CDR3 is TGTGCCAGCAGTTTCGGTTGGAGTCAGCCCCAGCATTTT. Protein product: CASSFGWSQPQHF.

This clone has only one observation. The rearrangement links TRBV4-3 to TRBJ2-3, with TRBD2 matching 15 bases. The junction had 3 bases not matched to a gene; V was cut back by 1 base and J by 4 bases. The CDR3 length is 17 residues. Looked up from germline, CDR1 is LGHNA and CDR2 is YSLEER. CDR3 nucleotides: TGCGCCAGCAGCCAAGGGACTAGCGGGGGGGCCTCAGATACGCAGTATTTT. Translation gives CASSQGTSGGASDTQYF.

The rearrangement uses TRBV5-6 and TRBJ2-5; D possibly corresponds to TRBD2 (6 bases). V gave up 4 bases and J gave up 1 base, with 14 bases separating them. This CDR3 is built from 15 residues. The germline V gene encodes CDR1 SGHDT and CDR2 YYEEEE. Written as DNA, the CDR3 is TGTGCCAGCAGCACGTTGGGTAGCGGCCAAGAGACCCAGTACTTC. It codes for CASSTLGSGQETQYF.

This chain connects TRBV29-1 to TRBJ1-4; unclear D gene. Germline CDR1 SQVTM, CDR2 ANQGSEA. Trimming cost V 7 bases and J 5 bases, with 11 bases left between them. CDR3 length: 12 amino acids. CDR3 DNA: TGCAGCGCCCGGGAGTCAAATGAAAAACTGTTTTTT. Translation: CSARESNEKLFF. Filled out from reference TRBV29-1 and TRBJ1-4, the complete variable domain reads SAVISQKPSRDICQRGTSLTIQCQVDSQVTMMFWYRQQPGQSLTLIATANQGSEATYESGFVIDKFPISRPNLTFSTLTVSNMSPEDSSIYLCSARESNEKLFFGSGTQLSVL.

This clone was seen just once. The rearrangement links TRBV7-2 to TRBJ1-1, with D possibly TRBD1 on 6 matching bases. The CDR3 has 13 amino acids. The V and J ends lost 3 bases and 6 bases respectively, with 11 bases between them. Germline CDR1 and CDR2: SGHTA and FQGNSA. Written as DNA, the CDR3 is TGTGCCAGCAGCTTGGGGGGGCAACCTGAAGCTTTCTTT. Translation: CASSLGGQPEAFF. The full variable domain, its missing parts supplied by reference TRBV7-2 and TRBJ1-1, is GAGVSQSPSNKVTEKGKDVELRCDPISGHTALYWYRQSLGQGLEFLIYFQGNSAPDKSGLPSDRFSAERTGGSVSTLTIQRTQQEDSAVYLCASSLGGQPEAFFGQGTRLTVV.

The V gene is TRBV25-1, the J gene TRBJ1-3; D remains unclear. V shed 6 bases and J shed 0 bases, with 18 bases lying between them. In germline, CDR1 is MGHDK, CDR2 SYGVNS. CDR3 size: 17 residues. CDR3 region: CASRGEQISNSGNTIYF. DNA for the CDR3: TGTGCCAGCAGGGGCGAACAGATCTCAAACTCTGGAAACACCATATATTTT.

This clone showed up just a few times. The genes are TRBV7-9 and TRBJ1-1; D is perhaps TRBD1 (6 bases). The V and J ends lost 1 base and 8 bases respectively, with 14 bases between them. The CDR3 is 14 amino acids. Germline CDR1 reads SEHNR; CDR2 reads FQNEAQ (reference sequence). In DNA, the CDR3 is TGTGCCAGCAGCTTAGGGAGGGGGGGCGCGGAAGCTTTCTTT. This encodes CASSLGRGGAEAFF.

The chain has TRBV5-1 and TRBJ2-5; tentatively, D is TRBD2 (5 bases). The CDR3 length is 14 residues. CDR1 and CDR2 (germline): SGHRS, YFSETQ. Trimming pared 0 bases from V and 4 bases from J, leaving 10 bases between. The chain's CDR3 is CASSLVGEGETQYF. For the CDR3, the DNA is TGCGCCAGCAGCTTGGTAGGTGAGGGAGAGACCCAGTACTTC.

The chain is built from TRBV5-3 and TRBJ1-6; TRBD1 aligns across 8 bases. Being an ORF, TRBV5-3 has a function that is uncertain. Germline trimming cut 6 bases from V and 7 bases from J; bases unmatched to any gene: 9. The CDR3 extends over 15 amino acids. In DNA, the CDR3 is TGTGCCAGAAAGGGCCGGACAGGGCGAAATTCACCCCTCCACTTT. It is translated as CARKGRTGRNSPLHF.

V gene TRBV3-1 (or the pseudogene TRBV3-2) combines with J gene TRBJ2-3; 10 nucleotides agree with TRBD2. This CDR3 has 19 amino acids. Germline lookup yields CDR1 LGHDT and CDR2 YNNKEL (reference sequence). Unmatched junction bases numbered 9, after V lost 0 bases and J lost 0 bases. CDR3 protein: CASSQDNQASGGSTDTQYF. In DNA, the CDR3 is TGTGCCAGCAGCCAAGATAATCAGGCTAGCGGGGGAAGCACAGATACGCAGTATTTT.

The chain links TRBV2 to TRBJ1-1; D unresolved. Between the trimmed V and J ends, which lost 8 bases and 4 bases, there was a span of 11 bases. CDR1 is SNHLY, CDR2 FYNNEI, per germline. The CDR3 contains 12 residues. The chain's CDR3 is CASRYSGTEAFF. CDR3 nucleotide sequence: TGTGCCAGCCGATACAGTGGCACTGAAGCTTTCTTT. Drawing the rest from reference TRBV2 and TRBJ1-1, the complete variable domain is EPEVTQTPSHQVTQMGQEVILRCVPISNHLYFYWYRQILGQKVEFLVSFYNNEISEKSEIFDDQFSVERPDGSNFTLKIRSTKLEDSAMYFCASRYSGTEAFFGQGTRLTVV.

The V and J genes are TRBV5-1 and TRBJ2-1; tentative D call: TRBD2 (6 bases). The CDR3 extends over 15 amino acids. Trimming pared 1 base from V and 5 bases from J, leaving 13 bases between. CDR1 and CDR2 (germline): SGHRS, YFSETQ. The CDR3 DNA sequence: TGCGCCAGCAGCTTGTATGGGGGGTCGAACAATGAGCAGTTCTTC. This codes for CASSLYGGSNNEQFF. The full variable domain, rest sourced from reference TRBV5-1 and TRBJ2-1, is KAGVTQTPRYLIKTRGQQVTLSCSPISGHRSVSWYQQTPGQGLQFLFEYFSETQRNKGNFPGRFSGRQFSNSRSEMNVSTLELGDSALYLCASSLYGGSNNEQFFGPGTRLTVL.

This rearrangement joins TRBV5-1 to TRBJ2-1; the match to TRBD2 covers 13 bases. The V gene's germline CDR1 is SGHRS and CDR2 YFSETQ. V lost 4 bases, J lost 8 bases, and 6 bases stayed unmatched. This CDR3 is built from 15 residues. Here the CDR3 reads CASSRTSGGAYEQFF. CDR3 nucleotides: TGCGCCAGCAGCCGTACTAGCGGGGGGGCCTATGAGCAGTTCTTC.

V and J are TRBV12-3 or TRBV12-4 and TRBJ2-2; tentative D call: TRBD1 (5 bases). The V end was cut by 6 bases, the J end by 7 bases, with 12 bases between. CDR3 size: 13 residues. This chain's CDR3 is CASSRVVGGELFF. Here the CDR3 DNA reads TGTGCCAGCAGCAGGGTCGTCGGCGGGGAGCTGTTTTTT.

The chain couples TRBV7-3 to TRBJ1-3, with 10 positions matching TRBD1. The CDR3 totals 15 residues. V lost 3 bases and J lost 2; bases outside the gene matches: 1. The V gene's germline CDR1 is SGHTA and CDR2 FQGTGA. In nucleotides, the CDR3 is TGTGCCAGCAGCTTGGGGACAGGGGCTGGAAACACCATATATTTT. This codes for CASSLGTGAGNTIYF.

The V and J genes are TRBV14 and TRBJ1-5; 12 nucleotides match TRBD1. Trimming cost V 1 base and J 7 bases; bases outside gene matches: 5. Germline V CDR1 and CDR2: SGHDN, FVKESK. The CDR3 sequence is 16 residues long. The CDR3 region has the DNA TGTGCCAGCAGCCAAGCAGGGACAGGGGGCCGACAGCCCCAGCATTTT. This sequence encodes CASSQAGTGGRQPQHF.

This chain uses TRBV2 with TRBJ2-2; TRBD1 aligns across 7 bases. The CDR3 has 15 residues. Germline CDR1 and CDR2: SNHLY and FYNNEI. J gave up 5 bases and V 2 bases, and 5 bases lay outside the gene matches. The CDR3 DNA sequence: TGTGCCAGCAGTGAACCCCGGGGACAGACCGGGGAGCTGTTTTTT. The encoded protein is CASSEPRGQTGELFF.

This rearrangement joins TRBV28 to TRBJ2-5, with TRBD2 matching 9 bases. V gave up 4 bases and J gave up 2 bases; unmatched junction bases: 8. Looked up from germline, CDR1 is MDHEN and CDR2 is SYDVKM. CDR3 length equals 16 residues. CDR3 region: CASSSLPSGVQETQYF. In DNA, the CDR3 is TGTGCCAGCAGTTCACTACCTAGCGGGGTTCAAGAGACCCAGTACTTC. Supplemented by reference TRBV28 and TRBJ2-5, the full variable domain reads DVKVTQSSRYLVKRTGEKVFLECVQDMDHENMFWYRQDPGLGLRLIYFSYDVKMKEKGDIPEGYSVSREKKERFSLILESASTNQTSMYLCASSSLPSGVQETQYFGPGTRLLVL.

The chain recombines TRBV28 with TRBJ2-7, with 7 nucleotides matching TRBD1. Germline V gives CDR1 MDHEN, CDR2 SYDVKM. The CDR3 consists of 16 residues. The junction had 17 bases not matched to a gene; V was cut back by 5 bases and J by 7 bases. Written as DNA, the CDR3 is TGTGCCAGCAGTCCCCCCTCGGGACAGACTACGATGGAGCAGTACGTC. Protein product: CASSPPSGQTTMEQYV.

This clone was picked up a small number of times. Different DNA sequences within this sample yield the same CDR3. The chain combines TRBV19 with TRBJ1-1; weak D call: TRBD1 (5 bases). The CDR3 length is 14 residues. Trimming pared 5 bases from V and 1 base from J, leaving 11 bases between. CDR1 LNHDA and CDR2 SQIVND come from the germline V gene (reference sequence). CDR3 loop: CASSARVGNTEAFF. As DNA, the CDR3 is TGTGCCAGTAGTGCCAGGGTAGGGAACACTGAAGCTTTCTTT.

V usage is TRBV6-2 or TRBV6-3 and J usage is TRBJ2-2; D might be TRBD2 (6 bases). The CDR3 contains 17 residues. V was pared by 5 bases and J by 5 bases, with 21 bases between. Germline V lookup: CDR1 MNHEY, CDR2 SVGEGT. CDR3 residues: CASSQRDSLSSTGELFF. CDR3 in DNA: TGTGCCAGCAGTCAACGGGACTCCCTTTCTTCTACCGGGGAGCTGTTTTTT.

The CDR3 loop is CASSQDRDRAVGYTF. CDR3 DNA: TGCGCCAGCAGCCAAGATAGGGACAGGGCGGTTGGCTACACCTTC. The V call is TRBV4-3, the J call TRBJ1-2; the match to TRBD1 covers 9 bases. The V gene end was trimmed by 0 bases and the J gene end by 7 bases; junction bases not matched to a gene: 6. This CDR3 has 15 residues. Germline V gene data show CDR1 as LGHNA and CDR2 as YSLEER.

This chain links TRBV7-8 with TRBJ1-6; a weak D match, TRBD1 (5 bases). CDR1 and CDR2 (germline): SGHVS, FQNEAQ. V lost 8 bases, J lost 8 bases, and 13 bases lay in between. The CDR3 is 13 residues long. In DNA form, the CDR3 reads TGTGCCAGCGGGGGGACGGCGTATTCACCCCTCCACTTT. Protein sequence: CASGGTAYSPLHF.

This clone was seen only once. The V gene is TRBV18, the J gene TRBJ2-4; 7 nucleotides match TRBD1. The CDR3 totals 17 residues. In germline, CDR1 is KGHSH, CDR2 LQKENI. J was trimmed by 7 bases and V by 4 bases; bases with no gene match: 16. Here the CDR3 reads CASSRSDRVGAKNIQYF. The CDR3, as DNA: TGTGCCAGCTCACGATCCGACAGGGTGGGGGCAAAGAACATTCAGTACTTC. The full variable domain, with the rest looked up from reference TRBV18 and TRBJ2-4, is NAGVMQNPRHLVRRRGQEARLRCSPMKGHSHVYWYRQLPEEGLKFMVYLQKENIIDESGMPKERFSAEFPKEGPSILRIQQVVRGDSAAYFCASSRSDRVGAKNIQYFGAGTRLSVL.

The chain joins TRBV7-9 to TRBJ1-4; the D gene is possibly TRBD1 (5 bases). Between the trimmed V and J ends, which lost 5 bases and 7 bases, there was a span of 20 bases. The CDR3 consists of 16 residues. Germline V gene data show CDR1 as SEHNR and CDR2 as FQNEAQ (reference sequence). CDR3 in amino acids: CASSTSGGGFPEKLFF. CDR3 in DNA: TGTGCCAGCAGCACCTCGGGGGGAGGGTTTCCTGAAAAACTGTTTTTT.

The chain is built from TRBV2 and TRBJ1-6; 8 bases align to TRBD1. Germline V gene sequence: CDR1 SNHLY, CDR2 FYNNEI. The CDR3 spans 16 residues. V lost 4 bases, J lost 5 bases, and 7 bases stayed unmatched. CDR3 DNA sequence: TGTGCCAGCAGTGGCCAGGGGGCTCTTAATAATTCACCCCTCCACTTT. Protein sequence: CASSGQGALNNSPLHF.

This chain links TRBV27 with TRBJ2-1; 13 bases line up with TRBD2. In germline, CDR1 is MNHEY, CDR2 SMNVEV (reference sequence). CDR3 length equals 16 residues. V was pared by 5 bases and J by 5 bases, with 6 bases of the junction left unmatched. Here the CDR3 DNA reads TGTGCCAGCAGTCAAAGACTAGCGGGGGGCCACAATGAGCAGTTCTTC. Translated: CASSQRLAGGHNEQFF.